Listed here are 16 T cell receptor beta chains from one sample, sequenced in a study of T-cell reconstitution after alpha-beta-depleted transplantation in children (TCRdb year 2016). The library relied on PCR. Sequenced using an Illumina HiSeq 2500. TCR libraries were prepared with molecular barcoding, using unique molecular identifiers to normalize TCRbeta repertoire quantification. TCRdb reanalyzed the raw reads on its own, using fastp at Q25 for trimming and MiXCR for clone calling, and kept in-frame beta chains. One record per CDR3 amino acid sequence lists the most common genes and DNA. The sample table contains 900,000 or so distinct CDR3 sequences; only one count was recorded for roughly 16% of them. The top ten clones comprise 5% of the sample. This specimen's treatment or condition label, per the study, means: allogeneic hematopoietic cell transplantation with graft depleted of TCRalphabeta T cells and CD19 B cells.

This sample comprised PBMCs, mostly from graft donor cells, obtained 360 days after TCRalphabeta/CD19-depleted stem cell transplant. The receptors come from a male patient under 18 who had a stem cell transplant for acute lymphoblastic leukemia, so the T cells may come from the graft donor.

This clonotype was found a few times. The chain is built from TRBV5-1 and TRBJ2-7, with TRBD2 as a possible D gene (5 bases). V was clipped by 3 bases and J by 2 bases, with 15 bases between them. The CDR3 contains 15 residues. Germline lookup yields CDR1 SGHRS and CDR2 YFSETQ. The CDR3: CASSYYYGVAYEQYF. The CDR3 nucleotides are TGCGCCAGCAGCTATTACTACGGGGTGGCCTACGAGCAGTACTTC.

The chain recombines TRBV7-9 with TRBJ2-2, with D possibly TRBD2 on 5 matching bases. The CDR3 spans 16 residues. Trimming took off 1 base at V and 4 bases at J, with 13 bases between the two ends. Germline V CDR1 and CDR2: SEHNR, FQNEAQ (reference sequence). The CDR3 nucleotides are TGTGCCAGCAGCTTAGTAAAGGGTCGGGGCACCGGGGAGCTGTTTTTT. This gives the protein CASSLVKGRGTGELFF.

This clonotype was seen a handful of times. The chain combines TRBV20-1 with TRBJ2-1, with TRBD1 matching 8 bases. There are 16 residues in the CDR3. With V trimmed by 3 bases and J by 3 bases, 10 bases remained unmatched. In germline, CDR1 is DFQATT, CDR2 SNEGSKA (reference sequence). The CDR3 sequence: CSASGFGQGSYNEQFF. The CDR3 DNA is TGCAGTGCTAGTGGGTTCGGACAGGGTAGCTACAATGAGCAGTTCTTC.

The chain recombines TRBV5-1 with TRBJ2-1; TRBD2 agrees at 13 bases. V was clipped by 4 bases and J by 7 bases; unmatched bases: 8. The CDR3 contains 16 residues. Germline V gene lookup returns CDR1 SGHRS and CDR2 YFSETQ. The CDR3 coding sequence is TGCGCCAGCAGCGTAACTAGCGGGAGGGCTGCAAATGAGCAGTTCTTC. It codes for CASSVTSGRAANEQFF.

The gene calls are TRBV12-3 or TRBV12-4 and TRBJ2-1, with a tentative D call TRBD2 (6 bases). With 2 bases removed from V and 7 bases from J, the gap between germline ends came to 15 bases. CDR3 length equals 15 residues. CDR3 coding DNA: TGTGCCAGCAGTTTACCTTTGGAGGGGAGGAATGAGCAGTTCTTC. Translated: CASSLPLEGRNEQFF.

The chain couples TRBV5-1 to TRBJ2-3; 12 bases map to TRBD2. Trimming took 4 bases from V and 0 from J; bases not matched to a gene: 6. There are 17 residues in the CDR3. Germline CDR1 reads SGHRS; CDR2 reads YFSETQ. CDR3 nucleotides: TGCGCCAGCAGCCCACCCGGGACTAGCGGGAGCACAGATACGCAGTATTTT. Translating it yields CASSPPGTSGSTDTQYF.

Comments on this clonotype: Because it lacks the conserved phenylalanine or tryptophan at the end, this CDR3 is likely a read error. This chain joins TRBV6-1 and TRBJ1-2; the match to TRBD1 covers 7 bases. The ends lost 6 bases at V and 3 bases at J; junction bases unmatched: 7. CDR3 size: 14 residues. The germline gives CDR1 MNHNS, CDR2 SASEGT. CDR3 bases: TGTGCCAGCAGACGGGACAGTTCCTACTATGGCTACACCTAC. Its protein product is CASRRDSSYYGYTY.

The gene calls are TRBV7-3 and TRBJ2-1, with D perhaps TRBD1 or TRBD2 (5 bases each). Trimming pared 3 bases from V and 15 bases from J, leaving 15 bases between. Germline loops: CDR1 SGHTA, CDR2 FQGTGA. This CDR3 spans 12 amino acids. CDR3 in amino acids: CASSFSGTDLFF. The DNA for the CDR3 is TGTGCCAGCAGCTTTTCCGGGACGGATCTGTTCTTC.

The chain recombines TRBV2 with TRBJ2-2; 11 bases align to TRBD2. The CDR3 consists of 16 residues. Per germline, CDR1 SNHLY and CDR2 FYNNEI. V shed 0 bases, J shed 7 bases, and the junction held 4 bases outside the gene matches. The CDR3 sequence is CASSEATSGKVGELFF. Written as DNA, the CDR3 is TGTGCCAGCAGTGAAGCGACTAGCGGGAAGGTCGGGGAGCTGTTTTTT.

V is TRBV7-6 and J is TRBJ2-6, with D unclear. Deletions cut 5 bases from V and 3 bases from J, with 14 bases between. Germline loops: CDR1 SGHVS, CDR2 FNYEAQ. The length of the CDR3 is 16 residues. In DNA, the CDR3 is TGTGCCAGCAGCCCCCAAGTGGCTGGTGGGGCCAACGTCCTGACTTTC. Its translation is CASSPQVAGGANVLTF.

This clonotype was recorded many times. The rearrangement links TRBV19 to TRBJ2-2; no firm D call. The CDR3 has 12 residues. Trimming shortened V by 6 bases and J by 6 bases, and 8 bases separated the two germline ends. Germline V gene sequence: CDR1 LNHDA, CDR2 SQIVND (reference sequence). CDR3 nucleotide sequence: TGTGCCAGTAGGAGGTGGGCCGGGGAGCTGTTTTTT. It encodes CASRRWAGELFF.

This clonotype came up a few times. The CDR3 spells CSADTKVPGEKLFF. The CDR3 DNA sequence: TGCAGTGCCGATACAAAAGTTCCAGGAGAAAAACTGTTTTTT. The rearrangement joins TRBV20-1 to TRBJ1-4; D gene ambiguous. This CDR3 spans 14 amino acids. The germline V gene has CDR1 DFQATT and CDR2 SNEGSKA (reference sequence). V gave up 6 bases and J gave up 8 bases, with 19 bases separating them.

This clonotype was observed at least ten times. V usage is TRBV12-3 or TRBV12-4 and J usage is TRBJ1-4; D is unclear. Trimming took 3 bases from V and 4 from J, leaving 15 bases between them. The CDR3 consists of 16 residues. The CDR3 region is CASSLNPGRNNEKLFF. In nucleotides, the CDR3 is TGTGCCAGCAGTTTGAATCCCGGACGGAATAATGAAAAACTGTTTTTT.

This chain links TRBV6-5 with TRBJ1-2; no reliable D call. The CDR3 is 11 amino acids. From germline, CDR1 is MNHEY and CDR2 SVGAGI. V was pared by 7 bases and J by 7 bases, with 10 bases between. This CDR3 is CASIRPGGYTF. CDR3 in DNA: TGTGCCAGCATTCGTCCTGGTGGCTACACCTTC.

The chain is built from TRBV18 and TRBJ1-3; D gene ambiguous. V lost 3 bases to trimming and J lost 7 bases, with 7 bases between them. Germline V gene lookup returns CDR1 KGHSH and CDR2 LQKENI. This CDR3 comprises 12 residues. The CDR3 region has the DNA TGTGCCAGCTCACCCCACGAGAACACCATATATTTT. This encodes CASSPHENTIYF.

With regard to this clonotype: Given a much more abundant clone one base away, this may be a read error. The CDR3: CASGWADTQYF. The CDR3 DNA reads TGTGCCAGCGGTTGGGCAGATACGCAGTATTTT. The chain uses TRBV7-6 and TRBJ2-3, with unresolved D. Germline V gives CDR1 SGHVS, CDR2 FNYEAQ. The V and J ends lost 8 bases and 4 bases respectively, with 7 bases between them. The CDR3 loop spans 11 amino acids.